Described below is a single TCR beta chain sequence and its context. Its target is not known. Researchers ran the PCR with 60 Vbeta and 13 Jbeta primers. This table comes from immunoSEQ multiplex PCR, and its TCRdb copy is limited to in-frame clones, with some not included. Of fewer than 200,000 clones listed, around four fifths are singletons. This specimen comes from a study of cytomegalovirus exposure and HLA in healthy donors. Regarding the study as a whole: Cytomegalovirus association was listed for 164 TCR beta chains. A few chains linked to CMV were shown in vitro to be specific for CMV antigens. By a later analysis, the bulk of CMV-associated TCR beta chains appeared HLA-restricted. Prior analysis indicated that the majority of TCR beta V segments exhibited productivity approximately 90% or approximately 30% of the time.

V lost 6 bases and J lost 6; bases outside the gene matches: 4. The CDR3 sequence is 13 residues long. From germline, CDR1 is SEHNR and CDR2 FQNEAQ (reference sequence). The clonotype originates from a girl aged 2 to 9 in good health and CMV-seropositive. The source material was PBMCs. The chain is built from TRBV7-9 and TRBJ2-1; 8 bases align to TRBD1. The CDR3 nucleotides read TGTGCCAGCAGTCAGGGGGCGGGCAATGAGCAGTTCTTC. It yields the protein CASSQGAGNEQFF.